This T cell receptor beta chain came from a study of cytomegalovirus exposure and HLA in healthy donors. Findings and caveats of the study: CMV serostatus was the only recorded immune exposure for donors.

This CDR3 contains 13 residues. Between the trimmed V and J ends, which lost 6 bases and 1 base, there was a span of 9 bases. Germline V gene lookup returns CDR1 MNHNY and CDR2 SVGAGI (reference sequence). A word on this clone: Its antigen remains unknown.

Each of the donors was a healthy bone marrow donor. The PCR employed 60 Vbeta primers together with 13 Jbeta primers. TCRdb's table, derived via immunoSEQ multiplex PCR, lists solely in-frame clones and lacks some. In the table there are approximately 140,000 clones, 65% to 85% of which are singletons. The sample consisted of PBMCs. The V and J genes are TRBV6-6 and TRBJ1-1, with D possibly matching TRBD1 (6 bases). This receptor was identified in a male donor in good health and CMV-seronegative. CDR3 amino acids: CASSPTGNTEAFF. The CDR3 nucleotides read TGTGCCAGCAGCCCGACAGGGAACACTGAAGCTTTCTTT.